These 18 T cell receptor beta chains were sequenced from one sample in a study of T-cell reconstitution after alpha-beta-depleted transplantation in children. As it was prepared, the TCRbeta library received unique molecular identifiers. One entry per CDR3 protein, called by TCRdb with MiXCR from the PCR reads. The table shows fewer than 1 million distinct CDR3 sequences, with roughly 15% occurring only once. The sequences come from PBMCs, mostly from graft donor cells, collected 360 days after TCRalphabeta/CD19-depleted stem cell transplant. The source is a male patient younger than 18 who had a stem cell transplant for acute lymphoblastic leukemia, so the T cells may come from the graft donor.

The chain is built from TRBV5-6 and TRBJ2-5; tentatively, D is TRBD1 (5 bases). CDR3 length equals 16 residues. Germline CDR1 and CDR2: SGHDT and YYEEEE. Trimming left V 1 base short and J 2 bases short, with 15 bases between. The CDR3 loop reads CASSLWQGWSQETQYF. In DNA form, the CDR3 reads TGTGCCAGCAGCTTGTGGCAGGGTTGGTCTCAAGAGACCCAGTACTTC.

This clonotype has more than one count but fewer than ten. The J gene is TRBJ2-7, the V gene TRBV20-1; 12 bases are a match to TRBD2. Germline V lookup: CDR1 DFQATT, CDR2 SNEGSKA (reference sequence). The CDR3 contains 18 residues. J gave up 5 bases and V 3 bases, and 17 bases lay outside the gene matches. CDR3 residues: CSASTPSRLAGARNEQYF. CDR3 nucleotide sequence: TGCAGTGCTAGTACTCCCTCGCGACTAGCGGGAGCGAGGAACGAGCAGTACTTC.

This sequence joins TRBV4-1 and TRBJ1-2, with D hard to call. Germline V gives CDR1 MGHRA, CDR2 YSYEKL. V lost 8 bases, J lost 1 base, and 14 bases lay in between. CDR3 length: 14 amino acids. CDR3 DNA: TGCGCCAGCGCCGACGTGAAGGTTAACTATGGCTACACCTTC. Its protein is CASADVKVNYGYTF.

In this sample, this clonotype turned up a few times. The V and J genes are TRBV4-1 and TRBJ1-1; a weak D match, TRBD1 (6 bases). Trimming shortened V by 0 bases and J by 7 bases, and 15 bases separated the two germline ends. Per the germline V gene, CDR1 is MGHRA and CDR2 is YSYEKL. The CDR3 consists of 15 residues. The chain's CDR3 is CASSQDQRQVNEAFF. The CDR3 DNA sequence: TGCGCCAGCAGCCAAGACCAACGACAGGTCAATGAAGCTTTCTTT.

The chain has TRBV20-1 and TRBJ2-5; weak D call: TRBD2 (5 bases). The length of the CDR3 is 13 residues. Germline V gene lookup returns CDR1 DFQATT and CDR2 SNEGSKA (reference sequence). The V end was cut by 3 bases, the J end by 1 base, with 9 bases between. The CDR3 nucleotides are TGCAGTGCTAGGTTTCGGGGCCAAGAGACCCAGTACTTC. Translated: CSARFRGQETQYF.

This clonotype was detected only a few times. The CDR3 DNA follows: TGCGCCAGCAAAAACAGGGGAACCGGGGAGCTGTTTTTT. It translates to CASKNRGTGELFF. The V and J genes are TRBV5-1 and TRBJ2-2, with 7 bases matching TRBD1. The V gene end was trimmed by 6 bases and the J gene end by 5 bases; junction bases not matched to a gene: 4. Germline CDR1 is SGHRS and CDR2 is YFSETQ. The CDR3 covers 13 residues.

This chain joins TRBV12-3 or TRBV12-4 and TRBJ1-1; maybe TRBD1 (6 bases). This CDR3 has 12 amino acids. Trimming pared 5 bases from V and 3 bases from J, leaving 7 bases between. The DNA for the CDR3 is TGTGCCAGCAGTCACAGGGACACTGAAGCTTTCTTT. Protein: CASSHRDTEAFF.

V is TRBV13 and J is TRBJ2-2; no clear D gene. Germline-derived CDR1 and CDR2 are PRHDT and FYEKMQ (reference sequence). Trimming stripped 2 bases from V and 6 bases from J, with 13 bases between. This CDR3 comprises 15 residues. CDR3 DNA: TGTGCCAGCAGCTTAAGTCAGCCTGGCGCCGGGGAGCTGTTTTTT. This translates into CASSLSQPGAGELFF. Complete variable domain (other parts from reference TRBV13 and TRBJ2-2): AAGVIQSPRHLIKEKRETATLKCYPIPRHDTVYWYQQGPGQDPQFLISFYEKMQSDKGSIPDRFSAQQFSDYHSELNMSSLELGDSALYFCASSLSQPGAGELFFGEGSRLTVL.

This clonotype was detected only a few times. The chain is built from TRBV10-2 and TRBJ2-7; D call uncertain. Germline assignment: CDR1 WSHSY and CDR2 SAAADI. The CDR3 has 13 amino acids. V lost 7 bases, J lost 2 bases, and 12 bases lay in between. CDR3 nucleotides: TGCGCCAGCACTCGAGGCTCGGCCTACGAGCAGTACTTC. Protein: CASTRGSAYEQYF.

As DNA, the CDR3 is TGTGCCACCAGCAGGAGACTAGCGGGACAAGAGACCCAGTACTTC. Protein: CATSRRLAGQETQYF. The chain joins TRBV15 to TRBJ2-5; 11 bases map to TRBD2. Trimming cost V 3 bases and J 2 bases; bases outside gene matches: 2. The CDR3 covers 15 residues. CDR1 LNHNV and CDR2 YYDKDF come from the germline V gene (reference sequence). Supplemented by reference TRBV15 and TRBJ2-5, the full variable domain reads DAMVIQNPRYQVTQFGKPVTLSCSQTLNHNVMYWYQQKSSQAPKLLFHYYDKDFNNEADTPDNFQSRRPNTSFCFLDIRSPGLGDTAMYLCATSRRLAGQETQYFGPGTRLLVL.

CDR3 loop: CSARDFGTGSYEQYF. DNA for the CDR3: TGCAGTGCTAGAGATTTCGGGACAGGTTCCTACGAGCAGTACTTC. This chain connects TRBV20-1 to TRBJ2-7, with 8 bases that match TRBD1. Germline V gene lookup returns CDR1 DFQATT and CDR2 SNEGSKA (reference sequence). The CDR3 consists of 15 residues. J was trimmed by 1 base and V by 0 bases; bases with no gene match: 5.

This clonotype was seen a handful of times. The genes are TRBV5-1 and TRBJ2-5; D is possibly TRBD1 or TRBD2 (7 bases each). CDR3 size: 15 residues. With 3 bases removed from V and 4 bases from J, the gap between germline ends came to 16 bases. Germline V gene data show CDR1 as SGHRS and CDR2 as YFSETQ. The CDR3 nucleotides read TGCGCCAGCAGCTCGCGGGGAGGGGGCGCAGAGACCCAGTACTTC. Its translation: CASSSRGGGAETQYF.

The chain uses TRBV18 and TRBJ2-3; no definite D call. Deletions cut 3 bases from V and 5 bases from J, with 9 bases between. This CDR3 contains 13 residues. CDR1 is KGHSH and CDR2 is LQKENI in the germline V gene. CDR3 loop: CASSPNLEDTQYF. The CDR3 DNA reads TGTGCCAGCTCACCTAACCTCGAAGATACGCAGTATTTT.

This clonotype was seen a few times. The chain uses TRBV12-3 or TRBV12-4 and TRBJ2-1, with TRBD2 identical over 10 bases. V was clipped by 3 bases and J by 9 bases; unmatched bases: 14. The CDR3 spans 17 residues. CDR3 DNA sequence: TGTGCCAGCAGTTTTACTATTCTAGCGGGAGTCAATCCTGAGCAGTTCTTC. Its protein is CASSFTILAGVNPEQFF.

J is TRBJ2-7 and V is TRBV29-1; D possibly uses TRBD1 or TRBD2 (6 bases each). Germline values: CDR1 SQVTM, CDR2 ANQGSEA. Trimming stripped 4 bases from V and 7 bases from J, with 14 bases between. This CDR3 contains 12 residues. CDR3 amino acids: CSVVGGATEQYF. The DNA of the CDR3 is TGCAGCGTTGTCGGGGGCGCAACGGAGCAGTACTTC.

Of note for this clonotype: Mismatch with germline at one junction end may stem from a read error. The V call is TRBV7-2, the J call TRBJ2-1; maybe TRBD1 (5 bases). The CDR3 sequence is 13 residues long. Germline V gives CDR1 SGHTA, CDR2 FQGNSA. Written as DNA, the CDR3 is TGTGCCAGCAGCTTAGGGGGCAACAAGGAGCAGTTCTTC. This encodes CASSLGGNKEQFF.

This clonotype has a single count. A junction end diverges from the germline sequence, so it may reflect a read error. The DNA for the CDR3 is TGCGACAGCAGCCAATGGGGTCTAGCCCTAACCTACGAGCAGTACTTC. Residues: CDSSQWGLALTYEQYF. V and J are TRBV4-1 and TRBJ2-7, with a weak D call TRBD2 (5 bases). CDR3 length equals 16 residues. Per germline, CDR1 MGHRA and CDR2 YSYEKL.

This clonotype occurred a few times. The genes are TRBV29-1 and TRBJ1-4; 8 nucleotides align to TRBD1. V trimming: 5 bases; J trimming: 8 bases; junction bases outside the gene matches: 13. CDR1 is SQVTM, CDR2 ANQGSEA, per germline. The CDR3 contains 15 residues. The CDR3 sequence is CSVRRMQGATEKLFF. The CDR3 coding sequence is TGCAGCGTTCGTAGAATGCAGGGGGCCACCGAAAAACTGTTTTTT.